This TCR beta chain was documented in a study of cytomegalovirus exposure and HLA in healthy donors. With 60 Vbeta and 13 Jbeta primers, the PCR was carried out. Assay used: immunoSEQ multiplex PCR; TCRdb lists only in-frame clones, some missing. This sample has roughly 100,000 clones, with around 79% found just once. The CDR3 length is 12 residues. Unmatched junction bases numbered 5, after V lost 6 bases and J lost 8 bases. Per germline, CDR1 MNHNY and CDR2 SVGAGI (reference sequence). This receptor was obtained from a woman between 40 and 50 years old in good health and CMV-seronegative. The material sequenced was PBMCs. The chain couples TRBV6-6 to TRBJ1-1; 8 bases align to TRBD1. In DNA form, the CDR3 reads TGTGCCAGCAGGACCCAGGGGGCGGAAGCTTTCTTT. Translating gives CASRTQGAEAFF.